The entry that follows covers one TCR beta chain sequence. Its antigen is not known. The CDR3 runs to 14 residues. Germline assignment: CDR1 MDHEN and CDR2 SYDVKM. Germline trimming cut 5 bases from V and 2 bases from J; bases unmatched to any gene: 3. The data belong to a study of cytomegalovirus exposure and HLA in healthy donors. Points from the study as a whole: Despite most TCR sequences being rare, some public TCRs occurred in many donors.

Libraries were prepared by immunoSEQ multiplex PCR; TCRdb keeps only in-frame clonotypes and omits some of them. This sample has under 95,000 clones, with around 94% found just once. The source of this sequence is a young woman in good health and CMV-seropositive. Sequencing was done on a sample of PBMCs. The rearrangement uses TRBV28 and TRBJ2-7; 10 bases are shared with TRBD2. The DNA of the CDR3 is TGTGCCAGCAGTCCAAGCGGGGGGGCCTACGAGCAGTACTTC. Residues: CASSPSGGAYEQYF.